The clone carrying this T cell receptor (beta chain) showed up many times. Antigen unknown. MiXCR, run by TCRdb on the reads, gives a single entry per CDR3 protein. This sample has 490,000 or so distinct CDR3 sequences; approximately 10% occur once, and the top ten carry roughly 10%. This record belongs to a study of T cell repertoires in cytomegalovirus infection. Across the study: TCR beta signatures that were public indicated CMV infection and matching HLA type.

CDR1 MDHEN and CDR2 SYDVKM come from the germline V gene. The CDR3 covers 15 residues. The V segment lost 5 bases and the J segment 7 bases; nucleotides outside the gene matches: 9. Study findings and constraints: Public TCR beta family frequency separated CMV-and-HLA carriers, including in an independent cohort. The study found HLA-C-restricted CMV-specific TCR beta clonotypes dominating the ex vivo response.

V and J are TRBV28 and TRBJ2-2; 8 bases agree with TRBD2. The TCR sequence derives from a human donor in good health (CMV status not recorded). Some clones in this sample may be carry-over from other donors' samples. Material: PBMCs. The CDR3 region has the DNA TGTGCCAGCAGTACCTTCCGGGAGGGCCACGGGGAGCTGTTTTTT. Protein product: CASSTFREGHGELFF.